The rows below give T cell receptor beta chains drawn from one sample of a study of blood T cell repertoires in COVID-19. Profiling relied on immunoSEQ multiplex PCR, and the TCRdb table lists in-frame clones only, not all of them. This sample has around 170,000 clones, with more than 80% found just once. The specimen sequenced was PBMCs or T cells enriched from blood (not recorded which). The source is a man aged 50-59 years who had recovered from COVID-19. Both conserved end residues are part of each CDR3. The order of the fields is V gene, J gene, CDR3 protein.

TRBV6-5	TRBJ2-2	CASRPERASTGELFF
TRBV19	TRBJ1-2	CASKPLGGGGNYGYTF
TRBV7-6	TRBJ2-1	CASSPGLAGYNEQFF
TRBV4-1	TRBJ1-5	CASSHNSNQPQHF
TRBV28	TRBJ2-4	CASSSWTSGGEFGKNIQYF
TRBV4-1	TRBJ1-2	CASSPKGGYGYTF
TRBV13	TRBJ2-7	CASSETDRGSEQYF
TRBV4-2	TRBJ2-5	CASSQEAGLARTQYF
TRBV5-1	TRBJ1-1	CASSNNPNTEAFF
TRBV10-3	TRBJ2-3	CAISESGTNTDTQYF
TRBV11-2	TRBJ2-1	CASSLERWRGGINEQFF
TRBV5-1	TRBJ2-1	CASSLGGQSYNEQFF
TRBV19	TRBJ2-7	CASSLGASGGSMEQYF
TRBV11-2	TRBJ1-4	CASSQDRGREKLFF
TRBV5-1	TRBJ1-5	CASSLVPGVYQPQHF
TRBV10-3	TRBJ1-1	CAISGTWGVGNTEAFF
TRBV5-1	TRBJ2-7	CASSPGHGGYEQYF
TRBV2	TRBJ1-2	CASGGRIYGYTF
TRBV9	TRBJ2-3	CASSVDGSKGDTQYF